This TCR beta chain was recorded in a study of identical twins. TCRdb called the 5' RACE reads again in MiXCR, with one record for every CDR3 protein. The sample lists more than 400,000 distinct CDR3 sequences, roughly 15% occurring once. The CDR3 is 18 amino acids. Trimming took 0 bases from V and 1 from J, leaving 20 bases between them. Germline V gene data show CDR1 as SGDLS and CDR2 as YYNGEE. The same data also went into a second study, on yellow fever vaccine responses in identical twins.

The chain is built from TRBV9 and TRBJ2-7; the D gene is possibly TRBD2 (6 bases). The sample consisted of CD4+ T cells sorted from blood. The receptor was derived from a woman between 18 and 30 years old in good health. The CDR3 DNA reads as TGTGCCAGCAGCGTAGAAGGAGGGCCGGCAAGACCTTCCTACGAGCAGTACTTC. As protein: CASSVEGGPARPSYEQYF.